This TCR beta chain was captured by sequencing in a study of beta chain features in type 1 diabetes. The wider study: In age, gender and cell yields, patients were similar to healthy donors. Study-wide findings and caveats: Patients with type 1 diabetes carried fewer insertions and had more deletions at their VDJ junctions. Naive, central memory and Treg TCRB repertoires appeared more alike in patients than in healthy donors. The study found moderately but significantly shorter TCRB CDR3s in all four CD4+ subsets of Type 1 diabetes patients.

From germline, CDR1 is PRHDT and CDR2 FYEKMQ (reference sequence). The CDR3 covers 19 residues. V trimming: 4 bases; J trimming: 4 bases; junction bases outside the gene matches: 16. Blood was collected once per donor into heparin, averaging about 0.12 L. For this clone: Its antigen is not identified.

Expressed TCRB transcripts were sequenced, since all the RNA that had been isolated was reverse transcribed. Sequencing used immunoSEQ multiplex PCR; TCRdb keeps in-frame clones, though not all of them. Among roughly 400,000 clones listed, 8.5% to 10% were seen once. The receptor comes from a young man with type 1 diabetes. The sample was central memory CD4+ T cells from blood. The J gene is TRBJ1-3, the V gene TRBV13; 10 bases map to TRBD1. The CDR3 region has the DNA TGTGCCAGCAGCTCCCGCCTACTGGGACAGGGGAGTTCGGGAAACACCATATATTTT. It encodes CASSSRLLGQGSSGNTIYF.